This is a list of T cell receptor beta chains from one sample in a study of T cells in Graves' hyperthyroidism and ophthalmopathy. One entry per CDR3 protein, called by TCRdb with MiXCR from the multiplex PCR reads. Of about 540,000 distinct CDR3 sequences listed, 35% to 55% were seen once; the top ten hold more than 7.5%. The sequencing sample was made of peripheral blood or thyroid tissue (not recorded which). Source of these receptors: a woman younger than 30 with Graves' hyperthyroidism. CDR3s include the opening cysteine and the closing phenylalanine or tryptophan. D genes are given only for firm matches.

length | V | D | CDR3
14 | TRBV12-3/TRBV12-4 | TRBD1 | CASSYEQGTSPLHF
16 | TRBV4-1 | TRBD1 | CASSQNTGDANYGYTF
15 | TRBV4-1 | . | CASSQVQTGANVLTF
14 | TRBV7-9 | . | CASSLAGGTDTQYF
14 | TRBV19 | . | CASSAGRRNSPLHF
14 | TRBV24-1 | TRBD2 | CATEGTSGSGELFF
13 | TRBV7-6 | . | CASSSNPAGEQYF
13 | TRBV20-1 | TRBD1 | CSANGQGSYEQYF
16 | TRBV2 | TRBD1 | CASLHILGTGNTEAFF
12 | TRBV19 | . | CASRSSGAEAFF
15 | TRBV24-1 | . | CATSDLIGGSSPLHF
16 | TRBV14 | . | CASSQRALPGANVLTF
14 | TRBV6-6 | . | CASSYLGQQETQYF
15 | TRBV18 | TRBD1 | CASSPRDSSGNTIYF
17 | TRBV7-6 | TRBD2 | CASSLLLAGSSTDTQYF
14 | TRBV5-8 | . | CASSFRVGSQPQHF
12 | TRBV3-1 | . | CASSQGRVSYTF
16 | TRBV24-1 | . | CATSDLIWGHSYEQYF
13 | TRBV10-3 | . | CAIRPPGAREQYF
18 | TRBV25-1 | . | CASSPYPHRQPGGGGYTF
12 | TRBV7-6 | TRBD1 | CASPGQGEEQYF
15 | TRBV12-3/TRBV12-4 | TRBD1 | CASGLSITGATEAFF
15 | TRBV6-1 | TRBD2 | CASRLAGFSTDTQYF
16 | TRBV2 | . | CASSDIPRTRNTEAFF
14 | TRBV24-1 | . | CATSDLAGSYGYTF
16 | TRBV7-3 | . | CASSLQGTQNTGELFF
13 | TRBV24-1 | TRBD1 | CATSGSTGVEQYF
15 | TRBV5-8 | . | CASSGGPGGNQPQHF
14 | TRBV7-2 | TRBD2 | CASNIGLAGYEQYF
15 | TRBV5-1 | . | CASSLEGVLRETQYF